These 24 T cell receptor beta chains were all obtained from the same sample, sequenced in a study of T cell responses to AZD1222 COVID-19 vaccine. The protocol was immunoSEQ multiplex PCR, while the TCRdb copy is restricted to in-frame clones and leaves out a portion. The data show approximately 140,000 clones, with about 91% seen just once and about a tenth held by the top ten. The specimen was peripheral blood, collected 28 days after the second AZD1222 dose. The receptors shown here come from an adult who received the AZD1222 COVID-19 vaccine.

The chain has TRBV6-5 and TRBJ1-5; D is unclear. Germline V gene sequence: CDR1 MNHEY, CDR2 SVGAGI. The CDR3 has 13 residues. V was shortened by 0 bases and J by 5 bases, with 5 bases between the two germline ends. The CDR3 sequence is CASSYSVDQPQHF. In DNA form, the CDR3 reads TGTGCCAGCAGTTACTCAGTGGATCAGCCCCAGCATTTT.

The chain recombines TRBV30 with TRBJ2-7; D is perhaps TRBD1 or TRBD2 (5 bases each). Germline V gene lookup returns CDR1 GTSNPN and CDR2 SVGIG (reference sequence). CDR3 length: 12 residues. V lost 3 bases and J lost 2, with 8 bases in between. The DNA for the CDR3 is TGTGCCTGGAGGAGGGGAACCTACGAGCAGTACTTC. This gives the protein CAWRRGTYEQYF.

The V and J genes are TRBV19 and TRBJ1-2, with unresolved D. The CDR3 consists of 11 residues. Deletions cut 7 bases from V and 8 bases from J, with 11 bases between. Germline CDR1 LNHDA, CDR2 SQIVND (reference sequence). CDR3 coding DNA: TGTGCCAGTACCGGACTTTTAGGCTACACCTTC. Its translation is CASTGLLGYTF.

The rearrangement links TRBV5-1 to TRBJ2-2; TRBD1 aligns across 7 bases. In germline, CDR1 is SGHRS, CDR2 YFSETQ. The V segment lost 4 bases and the J segment 10 bases; nucleotides outside the gene matches: 10. There are 14 residues in the CDR3. Here the CDR3 reads CASSPGQDGEELFF. The CDR3 nucleotides read TGCGCCAGCAGCCCTGGACAGGACGGAGAGGAGCTGTTTTTT. The variable domain in full, completed from reference TRBV5-1 and TRBJ2-2, reads KAGVTQTPRYLIKTRGQQVTLSCSPISGHRSVSWYQQTPGQGLQFLFEYFSETQRNKGNFPGRFSGRQFSNSRSEMNVSTLELGDSALYLCASSPGQDGEELFFGEGSRLTVL.

The chain has TRBV24-1 and TRBJ2-1; a possible D gene is TRBD2 (6 bases). The CDR3 has 18 amino acids. The V end lost 4 bases, the J end lost 0 bases, and 18 bases lay between the germline ends. Germline assignment: CDR1 KGHDR and CDR2 SFDVKD. DNA for the CDR3: TGTGCCACCAGTGACTCTCACGGGACTTTGAGCTCCTACAATGAGCAGTTCTTC. This translates into CATSDSHGTLSSYNEQFF.

The chain recombines TRBV9 with TRBJ1-1; maybe TRBD1 (6 bases). The V end lost 0 bases, the J end lost 2 bases, and 8 bases lay between the germline ends. Germline V lookup: CDR1 SGDLS, CDR2 YYNGEE. CDR3 length: 14 residues. CDR3: CASSVAGANTEAFF. The CDR3 DNA reads as TGTGCCAGCAGCGTAGCGGGGGCTAACACTGAAGCTTTCTTT.

This sequence joins TRBV28 and TRBJ1-5, with D perhaps matching TRBD1 (5 bases). Germline lookup yields CDR1 MDHEN and CDR2 SYDVKM. Trimming removed 2 bases from V and 2 bases from J, with 7 bases in between. This CDR3 contains 14 residues. DNA of the CDR3: TGTGCCAGCAGTTTACAAGGGGGCAATCAGCCCCAGCATTTT. It specifies CASSLQGGNQPQHF.

This chain connects TRBV10-1 to TRBJ1-1; 11 bases agree with TRBD1. The CDR3 length is 14 residues. V trimming: 2 bases; J trimming: 7 bases; junction bases outside the gene matches: 3. Germline loops: CDR1 WNHNN, CDR2 SYGVQD (reference sequence). CDR3 bases: TGCGCCAGCAGTGAGGGACAGGGGGCGGATGAAGCTTTCTTT. Its protein product is CASSEGQGADEAFF.

This chain uses TRBV5-1 with TRBJ2-7; D is perhaps TRBD2 (6 bases). The V and J ends lost 2 bases and 0 bases respectively, with 21 bases between them. The CDR3 has 18 amino acids. In germline, CDR1 is SGHRS, CDR2 YFSETQ. The CDR3 nucleotides read TGCGCCAGCAGCTTTTTTAGCGGAAGCTCCTTAAGCTCCTACGAGCAGTACTTC. It is translated as CASSFFSGSSLSSYEQYF.

This chain links TRBV10-3 with TRBJ2-1, with D hard to call. The CDR3 consists of 14 residues. V lost 2 bases and J 9 bases, leaving 14 bases between the germline ends. CDR1 is ENHRY and CDR2 is SYGVKD in the germline V gene. This chain's CDR3 is CAISEPEKRSEQFF. The CDR3 nucleotides read TGTGCCATCAGTGAGCCGGAAAAACGCAGTGAGCAGTTCTTC.

The V gene is TRBV7-2, the J gene TRBJ1-1; D remains unclear. This CDR3 has 17 amino acids. Germline V gene lookup returns CDR1 SGHTA and CDR2 FQGNSA. V gave up 5 bases and J gave up 0 bases, with 19 bases separating them. The CDR3 loop is CASSLRSLGSMNTEAFF. CDR3 sequence (DNA): TGTGCCAGCAGCCTCCGGTCCCTCGGCTCGATGAACACTGAAGCTTTCTTT.

V is TRBV2 and J is TRBJ2-1, with TRBD2 identical over 7 bases. V shed 2 bases, J shed 2 bases, and the junction held 6 bases outside the gene matches. The CDR3 totals 16 residues. Germline CDR1 is SNHLY and CDR2 is FYNNEI. The CDR3 reads CASSERGGRTYNEQFF. In DNA, the CDR3 is TGTGCCAGCAGTGAACGGGGCGGGAGAACCTACAATGAGCAGTTCTTC. Looking up the rest from reference TRBV2 and TRBJ2-1 gives the full variable domain: EPEVTQTPSHQVTQMGQEVILRCVPISNHLYFYWYRQILGQKVEFLVSFYNNEISEKSEIFDDQFSVERPDGSNFTLKIRSTKLEDSAMYFCASSERGGRTYNEQFFGPGTRLTVL.

This clone has only one observation. The V call is TRBV4-1, the J call TRBJ1-4, with D possibly TRBD1 on 5 matching bases. The germline V gene encodes CDR1 MGHRA and CDR2 YSYEKL. Trimming cost V 6 bases and J 4 bases, with 18 bases left between them. The CDR3 length is 16 residues. CDR3 in DNA: TGCGCCAGCAGTTTTGTCTTGGGGCCCTATAATGAAAAACTGTTTTTT. Translation: CASSFVLGPYNEKLFF.

This chain links TRBV2 with TRBJ1-5; D is unresolved. The CDR3 extends over 15 amino acids. Trimming cost V 8 bases and J 0 bases, with 14 bases left between them. The germline CDR1 and CDR2 sequences are SNHLY and FYNNEI. CDR3 residues: CASGSLGLSNQPQHF. Written as DNA, the CDR3 is TGTGCCAGCGGGTCTCTGGGTCTTAGCAATCAGCCCCAGCATTTT.

The genes are TRBV9 and TRBJ2-5; D could derive from TRBD1 or TRBD2 (5 bases each). V gave up 4 bases and J gave up 4 bases, with 14 bases separating them. The CDR3 spans 14 residues. Germline V CDR1 and CDR2: SGDLS, YYNGEE. The CDR3 here is CASSPGTAGETQYF. The DNA of the CDR3 is TGTGCCAGCAGCCCCGGGACGGCGGGAGAGACCCAGTACTTC.

This clone occurred once. The chain recombines TRBV5-1 with TRBJ2-3; no reliable D call. This CDR3 region has 12 residues. Germline CDR1 reads SGHRS; CDR2 reads YFSETQ. Trimming pared 0 bases from V and 3 bases from J, leaving 2 bases between. This CDR3 reads CASSLDTDTQYF. The CDR3 region has the DNA TGCGCCAGCAGCTTGGATACAGATACGCAGTATTTT.

The V and J genes are TRBV28 and TRBJ1-3; D is unresolved. With 3 bases removed from V and 2 bases from J, the gap between germline ends came to 14 bases. CDR1 and CDR2 (germline): MDHEN, SYDVKM. The CDR3 runs 16 residues. The CDR3 spells CASSFTGESPGNTIYF. CDR3 sequence (DNA): TGTGCCAGCAGTTTCACGGGCGAGTCTCCTGGAAACACCATATATTTT.

The chain joins TRBV4-1 to TRBJ1-2, with D possibly TRBD1 on 6 matching bases. CDR3 length: 13 amino acids. Germline lookup yields CDR1 MGHRA and CDR2 YSYEKL. V lost 5 bases and J lost 4, with 11 bases in between. CDR3: CASSDGGLYGYTF. CDR3 nucleotides: TGCGCCAGCAGCGACGGGGGCCTCTATGGCTACACCTTC.

The V call is TRBV19, the J call TRBJ1-1; D perhaps matches TRBD1 (5 bases). V dropped 1 base and J dropped 4 bases, with 16 bases sitting between them. There are 16 residues in the CDR3. Germline CDR1 is LNHDA and CDR2 is SQIVND (reference sequence). The CDR3 region is CASSIGPAGYGTEAFF. The CDR3 nucleotides read TGTGCCAGTAGTATAGGTCCCGCAGGGTACGGCACTGAAGCTTTCTTT.

The chain links TRBV4-1 to TRBJ1-4, with a tentative D call TRBD1 (6 bases). Germline CDR1 MGHRA, CDR2 YSYEKL. V lost 4 bases and J lost 2, with 11 bases in between. There are 15 residues in the CDR3. CDR3 loop: CASSLGGRTNEKLFF. Written as DNA, the CDR3 is TGCGCCAGCAGCCTTGGGGGGCGGACTAATGAAAAACTGTTTTTT.

This chain uses TRBV5-4 with TRBJ2-1; TRBD1 might be the D (6 bases). This CDR3 region has 14 residues. Germline V gene data show CDR1 as SGHNT and CDR2 as YYREEE (reference sequence). V lost 2 bases, J lost 2 bases, and 8 bases lay in between. CDR3 residues: CASSFGQTYNEQFF. CDR3 in DNA: TGTGCCAGCAGCTTCGGACAGACCTACAATGAGCAGTTCTTC.

The chain is built from TRBV5-6 and TRBJ2-7; D ambiguous. V was cut by 4 bases and J by 6 bases, with 14 bases left in between. CDR1 is SGHDT and CDR2 is YYEEEE in the germline V gene. The CDR3 is 13 amino acids. The CDR3 reads CASSPPGRPEQYF. The DNA for the CDR3 is TGTGCCAGCAGCCCCCCGGGTCGGCCCGAGCAGTACTTC.

V usage is TRBV7-2 and J usage is TRBJ2-3; D remains ambiguous. Trimming removed 5 bases at V and 0 bases at J, with 9 bases between. The germline V gene encodes CDR1 SGHTA and CDR2 FQGNSA. The CDR3 consists of 14 residues. In DNA form, the CDR3 reads TGTGCCAGCAGCCAGTACCGAAGCACAGATACGCAGTATTTT. The encoded protein is CASSQYRSTDTQYF.

This chain links TRBV30 with TRBJ1-1; a possible D gene is TRBD1 (5 bases). CDR3 length: 13 residues. Germline-derived CDR1 and CDR2 are GTSNPN and SVGIG (reference sequence). The ends were cut back, 8 bases at V and 4 bases at J, with 17 bases in the middle. The CDR3 DNA sequence: TGTGCCGTACGACAGTTATGGGCCACTGAAGCTTTCTTT. This sequence encodes CAVRQLWATEAFF.